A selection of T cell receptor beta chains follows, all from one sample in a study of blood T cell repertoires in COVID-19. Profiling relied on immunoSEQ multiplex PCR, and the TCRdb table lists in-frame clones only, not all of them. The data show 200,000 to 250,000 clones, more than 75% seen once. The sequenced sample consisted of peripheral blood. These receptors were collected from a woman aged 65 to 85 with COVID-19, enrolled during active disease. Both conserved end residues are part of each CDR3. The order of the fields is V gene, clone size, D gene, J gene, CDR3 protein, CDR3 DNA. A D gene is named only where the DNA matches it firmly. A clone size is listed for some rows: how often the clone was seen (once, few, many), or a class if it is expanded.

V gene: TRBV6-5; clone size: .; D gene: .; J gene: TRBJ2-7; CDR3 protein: CASSPPGAPAYEQYF; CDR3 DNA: TGTGCCAGCAGTCCACCAGGGGCCCCTGCCTACGAGCAGTACTTC
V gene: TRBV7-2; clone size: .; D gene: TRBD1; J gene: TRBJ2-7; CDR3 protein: CASSSRTGRPHEQYF; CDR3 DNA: TGTGCCAGCAGCTCTCGGACAGGGAGGCCCCACGAGCAGTACTTC
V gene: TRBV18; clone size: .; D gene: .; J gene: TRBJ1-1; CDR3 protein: CASSPSLQGNTEAFF; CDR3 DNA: TGTGCCAGCTCACCCAGCCTGCAGGGGAACACTGAAGCTTTCTTT
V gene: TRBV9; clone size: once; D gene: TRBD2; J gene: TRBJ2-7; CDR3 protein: CASSVHSGKPPGEQYF; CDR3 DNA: TGTGCCAGCAGCGTGCATAGCGGGAAACCCCCGGGGGAGCAGTACTTC
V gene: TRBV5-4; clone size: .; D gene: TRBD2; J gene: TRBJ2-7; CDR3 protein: CASSSPGLAASYEQYF; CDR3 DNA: TGTGCCAGCAGCTCGCCCGGACTAGCGGCCTCCTACGAGCAGTACTTC
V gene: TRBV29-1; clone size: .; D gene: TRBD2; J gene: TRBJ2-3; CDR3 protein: CSFSGRPADTQYF; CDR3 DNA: TGCAGCTTTAGCGGGAGACCTGCAGATACGCAGTATTTT
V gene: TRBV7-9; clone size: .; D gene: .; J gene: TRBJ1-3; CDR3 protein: CASSLGGSSGNTIYF; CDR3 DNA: TGTGCCAGCAGCTTAGGGGGCAGCTCTGGAAACACCATATATTTT
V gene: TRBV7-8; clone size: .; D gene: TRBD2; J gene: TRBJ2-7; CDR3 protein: CASSFREGSPRDEQYF; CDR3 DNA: TGTGCCAGCAGCTTTCGGGAGGGCAGTCCACGAGACGAGCAGTACTTC
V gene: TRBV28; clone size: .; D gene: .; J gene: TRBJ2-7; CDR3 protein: CASSNYEQYF; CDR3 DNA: TGTGCCAGCAGCAACTACGAGCAGTACTTC
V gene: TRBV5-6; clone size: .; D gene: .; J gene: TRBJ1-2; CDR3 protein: CASSFFGEVGYTF; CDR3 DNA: TGTGCCAGCAGCTTTTTCGGGGAGGTTGGCTACACCTTC
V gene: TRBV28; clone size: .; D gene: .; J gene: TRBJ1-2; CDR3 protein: CASSPSSRSLDGYTF; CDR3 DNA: TGTGCCAGCAGTCCCAGTTCTCGGTCCCTAGATGGCTACACCTTC